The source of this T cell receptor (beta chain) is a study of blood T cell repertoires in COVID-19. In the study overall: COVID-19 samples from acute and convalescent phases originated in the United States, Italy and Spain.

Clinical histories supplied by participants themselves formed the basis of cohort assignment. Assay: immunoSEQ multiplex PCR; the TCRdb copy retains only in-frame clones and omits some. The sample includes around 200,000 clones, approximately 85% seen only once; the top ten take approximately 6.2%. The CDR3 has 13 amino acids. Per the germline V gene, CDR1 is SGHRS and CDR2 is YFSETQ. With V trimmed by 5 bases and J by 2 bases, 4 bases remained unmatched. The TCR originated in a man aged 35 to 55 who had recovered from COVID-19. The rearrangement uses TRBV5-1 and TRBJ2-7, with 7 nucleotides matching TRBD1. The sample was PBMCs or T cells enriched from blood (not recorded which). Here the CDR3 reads CASRPGTAYEQYF. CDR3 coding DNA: TGCGCCAGCAGGCCCGGGACAGCCTACGAGCAGTACTTC. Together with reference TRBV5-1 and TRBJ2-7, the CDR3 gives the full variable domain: KAGVTQTPRYLIKTRGQQVTLSCSPISGHRSVSWYQQTPGQGLQFLFEYFSETQRNKGNFPGRFSGRQFSNSRSEMNVSTLELGDSALYLCASRPGTAYEQYFGPGTRLTVT.